These 24 T cell receptor beta chains were sequenced from one sample in a study of shared clonotypes between healthy human individuals. Here immunoSEQ multiplex PCR was the method, and the copy in TCRdb shows in-frame clones only, minus some. Of about 2.4 million clones listed, 80% to 95% are singletons. Specimen: naive CD4+ T cells from PBMCs. The subset: CD45RA+ positively selected. The receptors shown here come from a man aged 18 to 29 in good health. Some clones in this sample may be carry-over from other donors' samples.

The chain links TRBV10-3 to TRBJ2-7, with 9 bases that match TRBD1. In germline, CDR1 is ENHRY, CDR2 SYGVKD. There are 14 residues in the CDR3. Trimming took 4 bases from V and 1 from J; bases not matched to a gene: 2. CDR3 DNA sequence: TGTGCCATCAGTGGCGGGACAGGGTCCTACGAGCAGTACTTC. It is translated as CAISGGTGSYEQYF.

This sequence joins TRBV6-5 and TRBJ2-7, with D perhaps given as TRBD1 or TRBD2 (5 bases each). The CDR3 sequence is 14 residues long. Per the germline V gene, CDR1 is MNHEY and CDR2 is SVGAGI. Deletions cut 5 bases from V and 3 bases from J, with 14 bases between. In DNA, the CDR3 is TGTGCCAGCAGTGTCCGGGACCAAGGCTACGAGCAGTACTTC. This translates into CASSVRDQGYEQYF.

This clone was detected only once. The CDR3 DNA is TGTGCCACCAGCAGAGACCACCTGGACAGGTCTTACGAGCAGTACTTC. This sequence encodes CATSRDHLDRSYEQYF. The rearrangement uses TRBV15 and TRBJ2-7; TRBD1 aligns across 7 bases. V gave up 0 bases and J gave up 4 bases; unmatched junction bases: 9. Germline values: CDR1 LNHNV, CDR2 YYDKDF (reference sequence). The length of the CDR3 is 16 residues.

In this sample, this clone turned up once. The sample has other DNA sequences that encode this CDR3 too. V is TRBV7-2 and J is TRBJ1-2, with a tentative D call TRBD1 (6 bases). This CDR3 comprises 14 residues. V was cut by 0 bases and J by 5 bases, with 10 bases left in between. Germline CDR1 reads SGHTA; CDR2 reads FQGNSA. This CDR3 is CASSLAQGIYGYTF. CDR3 nucleotide sequence: TGTGCCAGCAGCTTAGCGCAGGGGATTTATGGCTACACCTTC.

This rearrangement joins TRBV18 to TRBJ1-3; D gene ambiguous. V lost 3 bases and J lost 0, with 12 bases in between. Germline-derived CDR1 and CDR2 are KGHSH and LQKENI. This CDR3 spans 16 amino acids. The CDR3 protein is CASSPLFIRSGNTIYF. CDR3 DNA: TGTGCCAGCTCACCGCTATTTATACGCTCTGGAAACACCATATATTTT.

This chain uses TRBV5-1 with TRBJ2-2; the D is unclear. Trimming removed 0 bases from V and 0 bases from J, with 18 bases in between. This CDR3 spans 19 amino acids. Germline CDR1 is SGHRS and CDR2 is YFSETQ. CDR3 residues: CASSLAVYLGATNTGELFF. DNA for the CDR3: TGCGCCAGCAGCTTGGCGGTTTATCTCGGCGCGACGAACACCGGGGAGCTGTTTTTT.

The chain recombines TRBV5-1 with TRBJ1-4; TRBD1 aligns across 8 bases. The CDR3 has 16 residues. V lost 4 bases and J lost 5; bases outside the gene matches: 10. In germline, CDR1 is SGHRS, CDR2 YFSETQ. Here the CDR3 reads CASSTTGQGRNEKLFF. DNA for the CDR3: TGCGCCAGCAGCACAACTGGACAGGGAAGGAATGAAAAACTGTTTTTT.

This clone was counted between two and nine times. The rearrangement joins TRBV7-8 to TRBJ1-5, with a tentative D call TRBD1 (5 bases). Trimming stripped 6 bases from V and 7 bases from J, with 13 bases between. Germline CDR1 is SGHVS and CDR2 is FQNEAQ. The CDR3 spans 13 residues. The CDR3, as DNA: TGTGCCAGCAGTCAGGGTGATTCGCAGCCCCAGCATTTT. It is translated as CASSQGDSQPQHF.

The chain couples TRBV25-1 to TRBJ2-3; possible D gene TRBD1, 5 bases. Germline CDR1 and CDR2: MGHDK and SYGVNS. The germline V and J ends were trimmed by 3 bases and 5 bases, with 12 bases remaining between them. The CDR3 is 14 residues long. CDR3 amino acids: CASSDAGAKDTQYF. For the CDR3, the DNA is TGTGCCAGCAGTGATGCTGGGGCAAAAGATACGCAGTATTTT.

This clone was found once. V usage is TRBV5-1 and J usage is TRBJ2-7, with TRBD1 matching over 9 bases. The trim removed 4 bases at V and 3 bases at J, leaving 8 bases unmatched. The CDR3 is 15 amino acids. From germline, CDR1 is SGHRS and CDR2 YFSETQ. The DNA for the CDR3 is TGCGCCAGCAGCCCCACCGGGACAGGGCTCTACGAGCAGTACTTC. Translated: CASSPTGTGLYEQYF.

The V and J genes are TRBV7-8 and TRBJ1-5; no clear D gene. The CDR3 spans 17 residues. The V and J ends lost 0 bases and 1 base respectively, with 13 bases between them. The germline CDR1 and CDR2 sequences are SGHVS and FQNEAQ. CDR3 sequence (DNA): TGTGCCAGCAGCTTAGCGCGGGCAGGTCAAAGCAATCAGCCCCAGCATTTT. Its protein product is CASSLARAGQSNQPQHF.

This chain connects TRBV11-2 to TRBJ2-3; D ambiguous. From germline, CDR1 is SGHAT and CDR2 FQNNGV. This CDR3 is 12 amino acids long. V gave up 3 bases and J gave up 2 bases, with 3 bases separating them. The CDR3 sequence is CASSFPTDTQYF. CDR3 DNA sequence: TGTGCCAGCAGCTTCCCCACAGATACGCAGTATTTT. Supplemented by reference TRBV11-2 and TRBJ2-3, the full variable domain reads EAGVAQSPRYKIIEKRQSVAFWCNPISGHATLYWYQQILGQGPKLLIQFQNNGVVDDSQLPKDRFSAERLKGVDSTLKIQPAKLEDSAVYLCASSFPTDTQYFGPGTRLTVL.

The V gene is TRBV30, the J gene TRBJ2-3, with D perhaps TRBD1 (6 bases). The V gene lost 2 bases and the J gene lost 2 bases, with 14 bases spanning the gap. CDR3 length: 15 residues. Per the germline V gene, CDR1 is GTSNPN and CDR2 is SVGIG (reference sequence). The CDR3 region is CAWSRGLGFTDTQYF. The CDR3 DNA reads TGTGCCTGGAGTAGGGGGTTAGGATTCACAGATACGCAGTATTTT.

The rearrangement uses TRBV6-5 and TRBJ1-2; possibly TRBD1 for D (6 bases). In germline, CDR1 is MNHEY, CDR2 SVGAGI. The CDR3 totals 14 residues. Trimming took 4 bases from V and 7 from J, leaving 16 bases between them. The DNA of the CDR3 is TGTGCCAGCAGTTTTAGGGACAAACACAGTGGCTACACCTTC. Its protein product is CASSFRDKHSGYTF.

CDR3 nucleotides: TGTGCCAGCAGCCGTAGGACTAGCGGGAGCGGCCCCTACAATGAGCAGTTCTTC. Residues: CASSRRTSGSGPYNEQFF. The genes are TRBV5-4 and TRBJ2-1; 13 positions agree with TRBD2. V shed 4 bases and J 2 bases; nucleotides not matched to a gene: 9. The CDR3 runs 18 residues. CDR1 is SGHNT, CDR2 YYREEE, per germline (reference sequence).

This chain joins TRBV7-2 and TRBJ1-5; D possibly corresponds to TRBD1 (6 bases). CDR1 is SGHTA, CDR2 FQGNSA, per germline. The ends were cut back, 4 bases at V and 1 base at J, with 14 bases in the middle. CDR3 length: 16 amino acids. The CDR3 DNA reads as TGTGCCAGCAGCTGGAGCTACAGGGAGAGCAATCAGCCCCAGCATTTT. Protein product: CASSWSYRESNQPQHF.

Points on this clone: Other nucleotide sequences from this sample produce the same CDR3. The chain employs TRBV5-4 and TRBJ2-7; TRBD2 matches 7 bases. The V segment lost 0 bases and the J segment 0 bases; nucleotides outside the gene matches: 6. The CDR3 is 16 amino acids. Per the germline V gene, CDR1 is SGHNT and CDR2 is YYREEE (reference sequence). The CDR3 coding sequence is TGTGCCAGCAGCTTGGGTTCTAGCGGTAGCTCCTACGAGCAGTACTTC. It specifies CASSLGSSGSSYEQYF. The full variable domain, rest sourced from reference TRBV5-4 and TRBJ2-7, is ETGVTQSPTHLIKTRGQQVTLRCSSQSGHNTVSWYQQALGQGPQFIFQYYREEENGRGNFPPRFSGLQFPNYSSELNVNALELDDSALYLCASSLGSSGSSYEQYFGPGTRLTVT.

The chain carries TRBV5-1 and TRBJ2-1, with 7 bases matching TRBD1. V was clipped by 4 bases and J by 16 bases; unmatched bases: 17. Germline CDR1 is SGHRS and CDR2 is YFSETQ. The CDR3 consists of 14 residues. CDR3 DNA: TGCGCCAGCAGCCTCGGGACAGCCCCGTACCCCGTTTTCTTC. Its translation: CASSLGTAPYPVFF.

The V call is TRBV13, the J call TRBJ2-7; D not resolved. CDR3 length: 14 residues. Per germline, CDR1 PRHDT and CDR2 FYEKMQ (reference sequence). Trimming took 5 bases from V and 2 from J, leaving 13 bases between them. The CDR3 nucleotides are TGTGCCAGCAGCCCCCGAACCCCCCCCTACGAGCAGTACTTC. Its translation: CASSPRTPPYEQYF.

The count of this clone is one. The rearrangement uses TRBV28 and TRBJ1-3; 8 nucleotides align to TRBD1. Per germline, CDR1 MDHEN and CDR2 SYDVKM. CDR3 size: 16 residues. Losses at the gene ends were 5 bases for V and 0 bases for J; bases not matched to a gene: 6. CDR3 DNA sequence: TGTGCCAGCAGTCGACAGGGGACTGACTCTGGAAACACCATATATTTT. This translates into CASSRQGTDSGNTIYF.

The V gene is TRBV2, the J gene TRBJ1-2; 8 nucleotides line up with TRBD1. Trimming removed 4 bases from V and 5 bases from J; junction bases left unmatched: 6. Germline CDR1 SNHLY, CDR2 FYNNEI. The CDR3 is 14 amino acids. Written as DNA, the CDR3 is TGTGCCAGCAGTGTCCCGGACAGGGTGTATGGCTACACCTTC. The encoded protein is CASSVPDRVYGYTF.

The chain joins TRBV5-8 to TRBJ1-4; TRBD1 aligns across 8 bases. From germline, CDR1 is SGHTS and CDR2 YDEGEE. This CDR3 region has 14 residues. V shed 4 bases and J 7 bases; nucleotides not matched to a gene: 6. The CDR3 DNA reads as TGTGCCAGCAGCCCGGGACAGGCAGGTGAAAAACTGTTTTTT. Protein sequence: CASSPGQAGEKLFF. The full variable domain, its missing parts supplied by reference TRBV5-8 and TRBJ1-4, is EAGVTQSPTHLIKTRGQQATLRCSPISGHTSVYWYQQALGLGLQFLLWYDEGEERNRGNFPPRFSGRQFPNYSSELNVNALELEDSALYLCASSPGQAGEKLFFGSGTQLSVL.

V and J are TRBV5-4 and TRBJ2-3, with D perhaps TRBD2 (5 bases). Germline CDR1 and CDR2: SGHNT and YYREEE (reference sequence). V lost 0 bases and J lost 5, with 13 bases in between. This CDR3 comprises 15 residues. In DNA, the CDR3 is TGTGCCAGCAGCTTGGCGGCCCCAACTAGAGATACGCAGTATTTT. It is translated as CASSLAAPTRDTQYF.

The chain recombines TRBV5-1 with TRBJ1-1; D is ambiguous. Germline V gene sequence: CDR1 SGHRS, CDR2 YFSETQ. Trimming removed 5 bases at V and 4 bases at J, with 9 bases between. The CDR3 runs to 12 residues. The CDR3 sequence: CASRKSGTEAFF. The CDR3, as DNA: TGCGCCAGCAGGAAGAGCGGCACTGAAGCTTTCTTT. The whole variable domain, remainder taken from reference TRBV5-1 and TRBJ1-1, is KAGVTQTPRYLIKTRGQQVTLSCSPISGHRSVSWYQQTPGQGLQFLFEYFSETQRNKGNFPGRFSGRQFSNSRSEMNVSTLELGDSALYLCASRKSGTEAFFGQGTRLTVV.